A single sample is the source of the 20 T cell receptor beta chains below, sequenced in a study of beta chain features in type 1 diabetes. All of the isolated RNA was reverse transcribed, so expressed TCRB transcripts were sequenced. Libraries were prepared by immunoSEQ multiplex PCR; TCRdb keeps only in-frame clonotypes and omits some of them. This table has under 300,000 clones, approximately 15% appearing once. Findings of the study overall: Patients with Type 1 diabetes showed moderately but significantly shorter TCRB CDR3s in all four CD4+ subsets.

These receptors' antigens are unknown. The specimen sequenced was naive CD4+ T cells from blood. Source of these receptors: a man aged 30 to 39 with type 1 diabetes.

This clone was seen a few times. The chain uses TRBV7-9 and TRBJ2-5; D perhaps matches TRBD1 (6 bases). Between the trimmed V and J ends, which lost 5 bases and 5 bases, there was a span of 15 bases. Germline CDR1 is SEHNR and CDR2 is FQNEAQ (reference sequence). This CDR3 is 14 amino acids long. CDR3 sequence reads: CASSRAGGGETQYF. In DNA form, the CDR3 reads TGTGCCAGCAGCCGGGCTGGGGGCGGCGAGACCCAGTACTTC.

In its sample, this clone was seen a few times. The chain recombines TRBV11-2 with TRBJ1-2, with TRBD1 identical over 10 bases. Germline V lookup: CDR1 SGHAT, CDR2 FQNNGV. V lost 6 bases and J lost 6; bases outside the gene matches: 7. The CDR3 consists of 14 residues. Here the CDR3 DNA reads TGTGCCAGCAGTCAATCGACAGGGGGCGATGGCTACACCTTC. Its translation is CASSQSTGGDGYTF.

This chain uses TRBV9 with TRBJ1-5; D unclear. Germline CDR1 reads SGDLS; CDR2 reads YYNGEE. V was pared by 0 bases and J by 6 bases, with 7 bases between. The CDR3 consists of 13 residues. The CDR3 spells CASSVGSGQPQHF. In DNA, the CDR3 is TGTGCCAGCAGCGTAGGTTCGGGTCAGCCCCAGCATTTT. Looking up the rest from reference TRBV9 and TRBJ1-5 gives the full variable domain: DSGVTQTPKHLITATGQRVTLRCSPRSGDLSVYWYQQSLDQGLQFLIQYYNGEERAKGNILERFSAQQFPDLHSELNLSSLELGDSALYFCASSVGSGQPQHFGDGTRLSIL.

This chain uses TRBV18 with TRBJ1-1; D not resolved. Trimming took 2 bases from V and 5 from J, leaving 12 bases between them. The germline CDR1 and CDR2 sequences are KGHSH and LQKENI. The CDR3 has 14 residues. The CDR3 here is CASSPVETGTEAFF. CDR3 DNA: TGTGCCAGCTCACCAGTTGAAACGGGAACTGAAGCTTTCTTT.

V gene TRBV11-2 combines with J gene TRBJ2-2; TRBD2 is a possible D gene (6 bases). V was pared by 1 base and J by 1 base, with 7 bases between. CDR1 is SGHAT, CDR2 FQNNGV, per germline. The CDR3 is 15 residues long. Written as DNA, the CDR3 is TGTGCCAGCAGCTTAGGCGGGGTGAACACCGGGGAGCTGTTTTTT. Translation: CASSLGGVNTGELFF.

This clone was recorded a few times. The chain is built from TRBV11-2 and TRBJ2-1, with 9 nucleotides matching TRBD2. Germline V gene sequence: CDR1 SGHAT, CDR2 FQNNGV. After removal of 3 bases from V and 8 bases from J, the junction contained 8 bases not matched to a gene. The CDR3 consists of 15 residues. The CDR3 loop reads CASSFGASGEDEQFF. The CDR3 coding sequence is TGTGCCAGCAGCTTTGGGGCTAGCGGGGAAGATGAGCAGTTCTTC.

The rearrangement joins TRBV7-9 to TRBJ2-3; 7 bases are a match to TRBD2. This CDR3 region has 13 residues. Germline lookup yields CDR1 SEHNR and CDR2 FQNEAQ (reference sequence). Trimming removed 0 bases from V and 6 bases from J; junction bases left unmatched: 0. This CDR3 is CASSLAGGDTQYF. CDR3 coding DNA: TGTGCCAGCAGCTTAGCGGGAGGGGATACGCAGTATTTT.

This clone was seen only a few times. The CDR3 loop is CATAKGGPTDTQYF. In DNA, the CDR3 is TGTGCCACGGCCAAGGGAGGGCCCACAGATACGCAGTATTTT. The chain is built from TRBV19 and TRBJ2-3, with TRBD2 matching over 7 bases. The CDR3 runs to 14 residues. V lost 10 bases to trimming and J lost 2 bases; unmatched junction nucleotides: 9. Germline values: CDR1 LNHDA, CDR2 SQIVND (reference sequence).

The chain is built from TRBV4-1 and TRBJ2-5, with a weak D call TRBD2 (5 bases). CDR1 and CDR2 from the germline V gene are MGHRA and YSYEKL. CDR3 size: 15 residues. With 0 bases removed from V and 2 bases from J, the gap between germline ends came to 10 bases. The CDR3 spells CASSQDRDFQETQYF. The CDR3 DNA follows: TGCGCCAGCAGCCAAGACCGGGATTTTCAAGAGACCCAGTACTTC.

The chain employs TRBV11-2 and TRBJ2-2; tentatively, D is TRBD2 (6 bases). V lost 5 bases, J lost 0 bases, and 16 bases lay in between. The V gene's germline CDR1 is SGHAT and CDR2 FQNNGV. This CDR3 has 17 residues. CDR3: CASSLVGSGANTGELFF. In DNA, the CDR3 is TGTGCCAGCAGCCTCGTGGGTAGCGGAGCGAACACCGGGGAGCTGTTTTTT.

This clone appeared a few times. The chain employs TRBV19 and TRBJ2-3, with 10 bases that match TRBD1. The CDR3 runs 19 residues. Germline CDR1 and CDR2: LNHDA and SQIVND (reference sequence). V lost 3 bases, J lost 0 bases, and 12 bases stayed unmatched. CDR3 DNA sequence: TGTGCCAGTAGTATTCTTCTGGGACAGGGGCCTTTGAGCACAGATACGCAGTATTTT. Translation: CASSILLGQGPLSTDTQYF.

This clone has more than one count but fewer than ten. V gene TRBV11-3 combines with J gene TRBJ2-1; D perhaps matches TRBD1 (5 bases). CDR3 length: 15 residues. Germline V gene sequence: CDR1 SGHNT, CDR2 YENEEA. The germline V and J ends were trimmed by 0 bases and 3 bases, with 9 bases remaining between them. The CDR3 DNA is TGTGCCAGCAGCTTAGATCTAGGGGACTACAATGAGCAGTTCTTC. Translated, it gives CASSLDLGDYNEQFF.

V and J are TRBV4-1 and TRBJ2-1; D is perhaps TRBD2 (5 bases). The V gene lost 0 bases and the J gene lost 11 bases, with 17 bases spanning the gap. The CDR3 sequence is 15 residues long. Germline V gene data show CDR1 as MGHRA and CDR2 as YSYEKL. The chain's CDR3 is CASSQDPRAGGKQFF. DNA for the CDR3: TGCGCCAGCAGCCAAGACCCGAGGGCTGGCGGCAAGCAGTTCTTC.

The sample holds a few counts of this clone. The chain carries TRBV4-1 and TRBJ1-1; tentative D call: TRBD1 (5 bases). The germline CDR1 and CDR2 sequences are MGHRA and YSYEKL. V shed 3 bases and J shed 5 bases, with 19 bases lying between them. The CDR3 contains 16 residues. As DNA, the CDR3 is TGCGCCAGCAGCCAGGTGGGGAGGGGAGGTTATACTGAAGCTTTCTTT. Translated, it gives CASSQVGRGGYTEAFF.

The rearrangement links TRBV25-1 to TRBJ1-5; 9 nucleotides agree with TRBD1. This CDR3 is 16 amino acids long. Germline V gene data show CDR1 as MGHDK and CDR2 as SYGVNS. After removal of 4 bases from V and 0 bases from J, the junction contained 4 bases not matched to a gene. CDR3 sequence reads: CASSAGTGYSNQPQHF. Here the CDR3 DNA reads TGTGCCAGCAGTGCCGGGACAGGGTATAGCAATCAGCCCCAGCATTTT. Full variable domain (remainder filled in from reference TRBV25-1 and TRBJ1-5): EADIYQTPRYLVIGTGKKITLECSQTMGHDKMYWYQQDPGMELHLIHYSYGVNSTEKGDLSSESTVSRIRTEHFPLTLESARPSHTSQYLCASSAGTGYSNQPQHFGDGTRLSIL.

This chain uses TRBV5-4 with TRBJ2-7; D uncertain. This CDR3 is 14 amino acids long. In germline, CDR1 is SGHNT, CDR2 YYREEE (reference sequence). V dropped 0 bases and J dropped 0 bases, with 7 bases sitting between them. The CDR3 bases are TGTGCCAGCAGCTTGGGAGCTCGCTCCTACGAGCAGTACTTC. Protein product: CASSLGARSYEQYF.

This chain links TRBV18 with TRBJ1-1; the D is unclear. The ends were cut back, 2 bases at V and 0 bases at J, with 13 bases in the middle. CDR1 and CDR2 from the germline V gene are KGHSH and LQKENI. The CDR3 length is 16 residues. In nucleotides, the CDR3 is TGTGCCAGCTCACCAGTCGCCCCGGGGTTGAACACTGAAGCTTTCTTT. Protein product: CASSPVAPGLNTEAFF. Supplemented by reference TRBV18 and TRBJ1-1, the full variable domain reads NAGVMQNPRHLVRRRGQEARLRCSPMKGHSHVYWYRQLPEEGLKFMVYLQKENIIDESGMPKERFSAEFPKEGPSILRIQQVVRGDSAAYFCASSPVAPGLNTEAFFGQGTRLTVV.

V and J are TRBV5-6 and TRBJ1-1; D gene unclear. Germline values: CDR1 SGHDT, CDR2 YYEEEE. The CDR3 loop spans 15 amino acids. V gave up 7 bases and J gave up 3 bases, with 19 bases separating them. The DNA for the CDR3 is TGTGCCAGCTTTATGAGGGCTCTTTTGGACACTGAAGCTTTCTTT. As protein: CASFMRALLDTEAFF. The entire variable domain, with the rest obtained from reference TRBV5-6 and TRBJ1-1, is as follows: DAGVTQSPTHLIKTRGQQVTLRCSPKSGHDTVSWYQQALGQGPQFIFQYYEEEERQRGNFPDRFSGHQFPNYSSELNVNALLLGDSALYLCASFMRALLDTEAFFGQGTRLTVV.

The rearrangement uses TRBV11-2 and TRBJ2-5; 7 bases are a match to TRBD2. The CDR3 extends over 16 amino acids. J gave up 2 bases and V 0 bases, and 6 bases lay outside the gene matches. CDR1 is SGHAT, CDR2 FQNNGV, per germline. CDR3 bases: TGTGCCAGCAGCTTAGATTGGCAGGGAGGGCAAGAGACCCAGTACTTC. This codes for CASSLDWQGGQETQYF.

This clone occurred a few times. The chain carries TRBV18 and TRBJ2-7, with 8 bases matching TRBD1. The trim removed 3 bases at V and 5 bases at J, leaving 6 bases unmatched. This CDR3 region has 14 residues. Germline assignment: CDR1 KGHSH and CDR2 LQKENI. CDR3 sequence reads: CASSPIQGDHEQYF. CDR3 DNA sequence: TGTGCCAGCTCACCCATACAGGGGGACCACGAGCAGTACTTC.